This is a list of T cell receptor beta chains from one sample in a study of blood T cells in healthy people across ages. TCRdb re-called the 5' RACE reads with MiXCR, one entry per CDR3 protein. The sample has under 1,100,000 distinct CDR3 sequences, 20% to 25% seen once; the top ten hold 0.65% to 0.75%. In addition, the sample was reused for a study of T cells of mothers and their children.

The sample consisted of blood. These TCRs come from a girl aged 2-10 years in good health. Both conserved end residues are part of each CDR3. The order of the fields is clone size, V gene, J gene, D gene, CDR3 DNA, CDR3 protein. D genes are given only for firm matches. For some rows the clone size is stated as once, few or many, or as a class when expanded; others skip it.

>.|TRBV5-6|TRBJ2-7|TRBD2
TGTGCCAGCTTCGGGACTAGCGGGGACTACGAGCAGTACTTC
CASFGTSGDYEQYF
>.|TRBV6-1|TRBJ1-1|.
TGTGCCAGCAGTGAGGATGGGAGTTACACTGAAGCTTTCTTT
CASSEDGSYTEAFF
>.|TRBV6-5|TRBJ2-5|.
TGTGCCAGCAGTTACATCAGGGGAAAGGGCCAAGAGACCCAGTACTTC
CASSYIRGKGQETQYF
>.|TRBV6-2/TRBV6-3|TRBJ2-5|.
TGTGCCAGCAGGAACAAACGGGAAGAGACCCAGTACTTC
CASRNKREETQYF
>.|TRBV27|TRBJ2-1|.
TGTGCCAGCAGATTGGGAGTCGGAGAGCAGTTCTTC
CASRLGVGEQFF
>.|TRBV7-9|TRBJ1-1|.
TGTGCCAGCAGCTTAAGGGGGGGTGAAGCTTTCTTT
CASSLRGGEAFF
>.|TRBV5-1|TRBJ1-1|.
TGCGCCAGCAGCTTGCGATACTCGAACACTGAAGCTTTCTTT
CASSLRYSNTEAFF
>few|TRBV7-9|TRBJ1-1|.
TGTGCCAGCAGCTTAGCTCAGGCGACTAAGGCTGAAGCTTTCTTT
CASSLAQATKAEAFF
>few|TRBV29-1|TRBJ2-7|TRBD2
TGCAGCGTTGACGGTGCGGGAGAATCCTACGAGCAGTACTTC
CSVDGAGESYEQYF
>.|TRBV20-1|TRBJ2-3|.
TGCAGTGCTAGAGACGGAGGGAAGGGCACAGATACGCAGTATTTT
CSARDGGKGTDTQYF
>few|TRBV6-5|TRBJ1-4|.
TGTGCCAGCAGTACGGGGGTTGCAACTAATGAAAAACTGTTTTTT
CASSTGVATNEKLFF
>few|TRBV7-9|TRBJ2-5|TRBD1
TGTGCCAGCAGCCGACTGGGGACAGGGATCTTCCAAGAGACCCAGTACTTC
CASSRLGTGIFQETQYF
>few|TRBV20-1|TRBJ2-5|.
TGCAGTGCTAGGTCCGACCAACTGGAGACCCAGTACTTC
CSARSDQLETQYF
>few|TRBV29-1|TRBJ2-7|TRBD1
TGCAGCGTCGGACACAGGGGCCCCTACGAGCAGTACTTC
CSVGHRGPYEQYF
>.|TRBV7-3|TRBJ2-3|.
TGTGCCAGCAGCTGGATGGGGTATCCCAGCACAGATACGCAGTATTTT
CASSWMGYPSTDTQYF
>few|TRBV4-1|TRBJ2-7|.
TGCGCCAGCAGCCAAGAAGGTGGAAAGTCCTCCTACGAGCAGTACTTC
CASSQEGGKSSYEQYF
>.|TRBV28|TRBJ2-5|.
TGTGCCAGCGGGACATTAAGAGAGACCCAGTACTTC
CASGTLRETQYF
>.|TRBV20-1|TRBJ2-3|.
TGCAGTGCTTACAGGGTAGGGGGTGAGGGGTTAACAGATACGCAGTATTTT
CSAYRVGGEGLTDTQYF
>few|TRBV29-1|TRBJ2-7|.
TGCAGCGGAGGCGACGGGGTCTACGAGCAGTACTTC
CSGGDGVYEQYF
>.|TRBV6-5|TRBJ2-5|.
TGTGCCAGCAGTTATTCGGGGAGTGTGGAGACCCAGTACTTC
CASSYSGSVETQYF
>.|TRBV7-9|TRBJ2-6|.
TGTGCCAGCAGCTCGTTGACAGCCTCAAGCTCTGGGGCCAACGTCCTGACTTTC
CASSSLTASSSGANVLTF
>few|TRBV7-2|TRBJ2-3|.
TGTGCCAGCAGCCCCTGGGAGGGCACAGATACGCAGTATTTT
CASSPWEGTDTQYF
>few|TRBV6-2/TRBV6-3|TRBJ1-6|.
TGTGCCAGCAGTTACTCTTCTGCATCACCCCTCCACTTT
CASSYSSASPLHF
>.|TRBV20-1|TRBJ2-1|TRBD2
TGCAGTGCTAGCAGCGGGGGGCCTCCAGGCTCCTACAATGAGCAGTTCTTC
CSASSGGPPGSYNEQFF
>.|TRBV4-3|TRBJ2-1|.
TGCGCCAGCAGCCAAGAAGGACTTAGTTATGAGCAGTTCTTC
CASSQEGLSYEQFF
>few|TRBV4-3|TRBJ2-3|.
TGCGCCAGCAGCCCAGCCCCGGGGGCCCTCACAGATACGCAGTATTTT
CASSPAPGALTDTQYF
>.|TRBV25-1|TRBJ1-1|.
TGTGCCAGCAGTGCCCCCTCGTGGGAGTCCACTGAAGCTTTCTTT
CASSAPSWESTEAFF
>few|TRBV20-1|TRBJ1-2|.
TGCAGTGCTAGGGCAGGGCATGGCTACACCTTC
CSARAGHGYTF
>.|TRBV4-1|TRBJ2-3|TRBD2
TGCGCCAGCAGCCAAGTTCGGGAGGGCGGGAGTACGCGGGATACGCAGTATTTT
CASSQVREGGSTRDTQYF
>few|TRBV3-1|TRBJ2-1|.
TGTGCCAGCAGCCAGAGTCTCCGGGACTCCAGCTCCTACAATGAGCAGTTCTTC
CASSQSLRDSSSYNEQFF
>.|TRBV6-2/TRBV6-3|TRBJ2-7|.
TGTGCCAGCAGTCCCCTGAGTGTCGAGCAGTACTTC
CASSPLSVEQYF
>.|TRBV28|TRBJ2-7|TRBD2
TGTGCCAGCAGTGACATAATAGCGGGGCCTTACGAGCAGTACTTC
CASSDIIAGPYEQYF
>.|TRBV5-1|TRBJ1-2|TRBD1
TGCGCCAGCAGCCATCAGACAGGGAACTATGGCTACACCTTC
CASSHQTGNYGYTF
>few|TRBV2|TRBJ1-6|.
TGTGCCAGCTGGGGGGGCGCGGGGCCTTCACCCCTCCACTTT
CASWGGAGPSPLHF
>.|TRBV6-5|TRBJ1-4|.
TGTGCCAGCAGTTACGGGGGGGCGCTTGGGGATGAAAAACTGTTTTTT
CASSYGGALGDEKLFF
>.|TRBV20-1|TRBJ1-6|.
TGCAGTGGAGCGATCGACTATAATTCACCCCTCCACTTT
CSGAIDYNSPLHF
>.|TRBV7-6|TRBJ2-2|TRBD1
TGTGCCAGCAGAACAGGGGGCACCGGGGAGCTGTTTTTT
CASRTGGTGELFF
>few|TRBV28|TRBJ2-1|TRBD2
TGTGCCAGCAGTACGGTACTAGCGGTGGTCTACAATGAGCAGTTCTTC
CASSTVLAVVYNEQFF
>.|TRBV27|TRBJ1-4|.
TGTGCCAGCGGGACCCAGGTGCCTGGAAAACTGTTTTTT
CASGTQVPGKLFF
>.|TRBV6-6|TRBJ1-1|.
TGTGCCAGCAGCCCGACAGGTACCCTCACTGAAGCTTTCTTT
CASSPTGTLTEAFF
>.|TRBV3-1|TRBJ2-7|.
TGTGCCAGCAGCCAAGATTCGGGGTCTGGGTACGAGCAGTACTTC
CASSQDSGSGYEQYF
>.|TRBV29-1|TRBJ2-1|TRBD2
TGCAGCGTTGAGGGTTGGGGGAGGGCCAACCATGAGCAGTTCTTC
CSVEGWGRANHEQFF
>few|TRBV4-1|TRBJ2-3|.
TGCGCCAGCAGCCAAGAGATCACAGATACGCAGTATTTT
CASSQEITDTQYF